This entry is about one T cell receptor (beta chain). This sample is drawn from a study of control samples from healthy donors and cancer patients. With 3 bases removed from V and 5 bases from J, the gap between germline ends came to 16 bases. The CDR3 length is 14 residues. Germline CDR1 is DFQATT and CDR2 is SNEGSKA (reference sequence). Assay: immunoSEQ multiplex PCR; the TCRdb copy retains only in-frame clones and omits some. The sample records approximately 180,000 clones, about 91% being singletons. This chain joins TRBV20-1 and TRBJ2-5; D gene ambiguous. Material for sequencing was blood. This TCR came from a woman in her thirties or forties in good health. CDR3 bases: TGCAGTGCTAGTTTCTCTAGTCTGTCGGAGACCCAGTACTTC. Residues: CSASFSSLSETQYF.